The entry below describes one T cell receptor beta chain. The sample comes from a study of blood T cell repertoires in COVID-19. In germline, CDR1 is LNHDA, CDR2 SQIVND (reference sequence). The ends were cut back, 3 bases at V and 1 base at J, with 12 bases in the middle. The CDR3 has 15 residues. In the original workflow: By means of reference gene primer amplification, nucleated cell counts were estimated. Assay: immunoSEQ multiplex PCR; the TCRdb copy retains only in-frame clones and omits some. For V, J and clone size, that table is used; D and trimming come from the DNA. The sample contains over 130,000 clones, around 90% of which appear only once.

The J gene is TRBJ2-5, the V gene TRBV19, with D tentatively TRBD1 (5 bases). Specimen: peripheral blood. This receptor was identified in a woman older than 75 with acute or convalescent COVID-19. The CDR3 loop reads CASSIRRTTQETQYF. DNA of the CDR3: TGTGCCAGTAGTATCCGTAGGACAACCCAAGAGACCCAGTACTTC.